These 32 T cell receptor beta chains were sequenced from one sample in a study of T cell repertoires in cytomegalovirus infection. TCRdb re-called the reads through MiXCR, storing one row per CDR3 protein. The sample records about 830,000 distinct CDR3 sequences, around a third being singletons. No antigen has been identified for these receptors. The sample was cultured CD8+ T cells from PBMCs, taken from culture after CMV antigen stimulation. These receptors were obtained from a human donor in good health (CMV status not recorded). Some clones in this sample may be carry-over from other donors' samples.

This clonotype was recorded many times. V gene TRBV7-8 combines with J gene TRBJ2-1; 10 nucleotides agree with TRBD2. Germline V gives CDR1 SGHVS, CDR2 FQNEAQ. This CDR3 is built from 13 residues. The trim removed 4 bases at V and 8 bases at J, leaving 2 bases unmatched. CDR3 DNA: TGTGCCAGCAGCTACGGACTAGCGGATGAGCAGTTCTTC. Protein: CASSYGLADEQFF.

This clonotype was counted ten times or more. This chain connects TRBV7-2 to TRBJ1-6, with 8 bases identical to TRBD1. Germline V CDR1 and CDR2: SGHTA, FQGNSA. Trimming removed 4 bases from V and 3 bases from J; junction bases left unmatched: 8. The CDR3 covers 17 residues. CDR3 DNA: TGTGCCAGCAGCTACGGACAGGGTACGCGCTATAATTCACCCCTCCACTTT. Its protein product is CASSYGQGTRYNSPLHF.

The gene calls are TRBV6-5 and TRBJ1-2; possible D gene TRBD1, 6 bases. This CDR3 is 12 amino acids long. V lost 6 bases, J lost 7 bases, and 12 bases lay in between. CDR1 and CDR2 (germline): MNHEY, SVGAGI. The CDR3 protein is CASREGGAGYTF. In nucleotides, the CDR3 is TGTGCCAGCAGGGAGGGGGGAGCTGGCTACACCTTC.

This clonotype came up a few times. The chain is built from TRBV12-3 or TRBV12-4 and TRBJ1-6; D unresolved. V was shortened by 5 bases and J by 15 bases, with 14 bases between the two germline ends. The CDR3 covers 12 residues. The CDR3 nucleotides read TGTGCCAGCAGTCGAGCTTTTCCGGGCCTCCACTTT. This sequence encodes CASSRAFPGLHF.

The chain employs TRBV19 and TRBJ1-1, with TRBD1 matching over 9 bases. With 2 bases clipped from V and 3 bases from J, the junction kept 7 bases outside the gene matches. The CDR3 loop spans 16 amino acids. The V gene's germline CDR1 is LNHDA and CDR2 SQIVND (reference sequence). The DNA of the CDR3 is TGTGCCAGTAGTATACCCCTCCGGACAGGGGACACTGAAGCTTTCTTT. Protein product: CASSIPLRTGDTEAFF.

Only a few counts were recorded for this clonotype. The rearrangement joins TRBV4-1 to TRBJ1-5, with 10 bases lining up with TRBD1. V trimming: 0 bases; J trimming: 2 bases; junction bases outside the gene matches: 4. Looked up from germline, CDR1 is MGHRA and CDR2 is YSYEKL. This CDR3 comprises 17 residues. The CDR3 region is CASSQDLGTGGNQPQHF. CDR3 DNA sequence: TGCGCCAGCAGCCAAGATTTAGGGACAGGGGGCAATCAGCCCCAGCATTTT.

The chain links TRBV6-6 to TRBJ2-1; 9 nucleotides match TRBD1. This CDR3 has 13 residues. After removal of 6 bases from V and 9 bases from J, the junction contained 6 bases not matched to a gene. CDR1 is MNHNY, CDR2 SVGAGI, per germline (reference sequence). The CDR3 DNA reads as TGTGCCAGCAGATCGGACAGGGGAGTTGAGCAGTTCTTC. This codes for CASRSDRGVEQFF.

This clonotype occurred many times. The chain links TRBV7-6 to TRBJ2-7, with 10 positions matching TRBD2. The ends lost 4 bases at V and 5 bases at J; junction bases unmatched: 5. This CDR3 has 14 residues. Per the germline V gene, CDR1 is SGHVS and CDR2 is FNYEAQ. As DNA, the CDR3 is TGTGCCAGCAGCTCTAGGACTAGCGGAGACGAGCAGTACTTC. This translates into CASSSRTSGDEQYF. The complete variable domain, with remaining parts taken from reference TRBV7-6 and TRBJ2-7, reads GAGVSQSPRYKVTKRGQDVALRCDPISGHVSLYWYRQALGQGPEFLTYFNYEAQQDKSGLPNDRFSAERPEGSISTLTIQRTEQRDSAMYRCASSSRTSGDEQYFGPGTRLTVT.

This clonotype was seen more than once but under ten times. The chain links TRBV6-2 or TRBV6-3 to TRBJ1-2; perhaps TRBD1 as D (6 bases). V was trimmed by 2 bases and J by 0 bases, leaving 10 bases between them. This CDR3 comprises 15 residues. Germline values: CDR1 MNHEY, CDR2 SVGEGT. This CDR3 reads CASSYPGQTNYGYTF. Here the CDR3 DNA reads TGTGCCAGCAGTTACCCCGGACAGACTAACTATGGCTACACCTTC.

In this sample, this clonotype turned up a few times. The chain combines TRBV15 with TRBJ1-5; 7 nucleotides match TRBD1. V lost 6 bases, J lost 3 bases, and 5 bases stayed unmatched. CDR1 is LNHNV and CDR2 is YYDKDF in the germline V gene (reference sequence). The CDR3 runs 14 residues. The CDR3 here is CATSLQGYNQPQHF. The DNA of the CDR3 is TGTGCCACCAGTCTACAGGGGTACAATCAGCCCCAGCATTTT.

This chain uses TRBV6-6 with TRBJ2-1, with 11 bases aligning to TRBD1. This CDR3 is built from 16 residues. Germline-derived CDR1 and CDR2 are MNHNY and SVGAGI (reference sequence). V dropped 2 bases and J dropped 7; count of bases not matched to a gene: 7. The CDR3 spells CASSYPGTGGVNEQFF. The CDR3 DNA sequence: TGTGCCAGCAGTTACCCCGGGACAGGGGGGGTTAATGAGCAGTTCTTC.

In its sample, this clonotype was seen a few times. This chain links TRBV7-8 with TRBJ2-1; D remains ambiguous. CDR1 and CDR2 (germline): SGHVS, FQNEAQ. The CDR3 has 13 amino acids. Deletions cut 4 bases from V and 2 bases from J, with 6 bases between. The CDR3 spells CASSSQTYNEQFF. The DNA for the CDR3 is TGTGCCAGCAGCTCACAGACCTACAATGAGCAGTTCTTC.

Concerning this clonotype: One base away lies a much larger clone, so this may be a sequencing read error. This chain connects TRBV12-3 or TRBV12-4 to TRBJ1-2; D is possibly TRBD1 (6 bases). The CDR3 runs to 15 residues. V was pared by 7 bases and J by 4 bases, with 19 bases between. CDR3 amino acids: CASNTRGRRGYGYTF. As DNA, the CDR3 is TGTGCCAGCAACACTAGGGGGAGACGGGGCTATGGCTACACCTTC.

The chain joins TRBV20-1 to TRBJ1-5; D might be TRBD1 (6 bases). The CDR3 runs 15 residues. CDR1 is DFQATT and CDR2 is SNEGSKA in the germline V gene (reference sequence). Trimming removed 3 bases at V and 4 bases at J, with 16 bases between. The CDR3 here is CSASAGGPYNQPQHF. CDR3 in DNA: TGCAGTGCTAGCGCTGGGGGCCCCTATAATCAGCCCCAGCATTTT.

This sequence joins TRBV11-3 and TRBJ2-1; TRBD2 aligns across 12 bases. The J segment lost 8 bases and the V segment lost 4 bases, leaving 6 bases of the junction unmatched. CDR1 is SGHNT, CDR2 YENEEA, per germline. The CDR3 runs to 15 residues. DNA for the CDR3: TGTGCCAGCAGCTCCCGACTAGCGGGGGACGATGAGCAGTTCTTC. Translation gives CASSSRLAGDDEQFF.

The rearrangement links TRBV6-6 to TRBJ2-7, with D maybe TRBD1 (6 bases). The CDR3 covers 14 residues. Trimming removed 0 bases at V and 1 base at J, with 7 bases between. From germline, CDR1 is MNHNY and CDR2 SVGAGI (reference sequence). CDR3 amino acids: CASSYSDSSYEQYV. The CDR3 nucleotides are TGTGCCAGCAGTTACTCGGACAGTTCCTACGAGCAGTACGTC.

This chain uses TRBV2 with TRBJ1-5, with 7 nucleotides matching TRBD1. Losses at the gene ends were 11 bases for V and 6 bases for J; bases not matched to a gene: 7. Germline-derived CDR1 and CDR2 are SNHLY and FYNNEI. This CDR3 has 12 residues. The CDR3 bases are TGTGCCGGAGGACAGGAGGTTCAGCCCCAGCATTTT. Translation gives CAGGQEVQPQHF.

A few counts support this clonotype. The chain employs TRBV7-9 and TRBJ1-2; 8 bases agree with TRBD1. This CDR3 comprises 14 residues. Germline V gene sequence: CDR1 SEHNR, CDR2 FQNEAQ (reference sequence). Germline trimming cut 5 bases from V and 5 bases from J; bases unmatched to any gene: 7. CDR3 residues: CASSNDRGGYGYTF. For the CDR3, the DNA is TGTGCCAGCAGCAACGACAGGGGCGGGTATGGCTACACCTTC.

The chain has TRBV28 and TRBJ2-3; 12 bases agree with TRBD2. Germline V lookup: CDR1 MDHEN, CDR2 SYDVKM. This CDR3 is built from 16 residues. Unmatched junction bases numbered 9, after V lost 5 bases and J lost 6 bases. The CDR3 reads CASSPSLAGGEDTQYF. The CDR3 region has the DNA TGTGCCAGCAGTCCCTCACTAGCGGGGGGCGAGGATACGCAGTATTTT.

DNA of the CDR3: TGTGCCAGCAGTCCACGGGGCTACAGCTCCTACGAGCAGTACTTC. Amino acid sequence: CASSPRGYSSYEQYF. The chain has TRBV6-6 and TRBJ2-7, with D perhaps given as TRBD1 or TRBD2 (5 bases each). Trimming shortened V by 5 bases and J by 0 bases, and 14 bases separated the two germline ends. Germline V gene sequence: CDR1 MNHNY, CDR2 SVGAGI (reference sequence). The CDR3 has 15 amino acids.

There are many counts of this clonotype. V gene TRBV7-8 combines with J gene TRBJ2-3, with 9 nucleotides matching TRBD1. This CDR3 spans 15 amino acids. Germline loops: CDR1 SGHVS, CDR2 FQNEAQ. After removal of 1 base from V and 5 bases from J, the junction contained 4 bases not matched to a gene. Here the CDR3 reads CASSLGQGGGDTQYF. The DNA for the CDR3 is TGTGCCAGCAGCTTAGGACAGGGGGGGGGAGATACGCAGTATTTT.

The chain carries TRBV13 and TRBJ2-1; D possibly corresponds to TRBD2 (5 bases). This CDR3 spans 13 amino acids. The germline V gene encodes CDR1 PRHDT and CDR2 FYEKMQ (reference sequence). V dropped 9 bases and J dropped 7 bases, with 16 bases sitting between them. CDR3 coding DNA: TGTGCCAGTACCGGAGGTAGAAGGAATGAGCAGTTCTTC. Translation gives CASTGGRRNEQFF. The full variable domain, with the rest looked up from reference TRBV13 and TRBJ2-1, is AAGVIQSPRHLIKEKRETATLKCYPIPRHDTVYWYQQGPGQDPQFLISFYEKMQSDKGSIPDRFSAQQFSDYHSELNMSSLELGDSALYFCASTGGRRNEQFFGPGTRLTVL.

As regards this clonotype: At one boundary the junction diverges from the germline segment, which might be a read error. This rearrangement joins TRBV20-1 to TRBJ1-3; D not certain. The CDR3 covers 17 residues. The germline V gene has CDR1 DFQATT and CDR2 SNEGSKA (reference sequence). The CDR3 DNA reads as TGCAGTGCTAGAGATTCCCGGGAGACCCTCTCTGGAAACACTATATATTTT. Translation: CSARDSRETLSGNTIYF.

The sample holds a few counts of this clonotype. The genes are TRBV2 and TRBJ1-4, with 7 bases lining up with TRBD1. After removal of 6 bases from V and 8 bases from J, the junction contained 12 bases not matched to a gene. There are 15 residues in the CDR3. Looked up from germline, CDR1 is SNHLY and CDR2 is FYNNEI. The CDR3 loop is CASSPPPGQSEKLFF. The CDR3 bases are TGTGCCAGCAGCCCCCCCCCGGGACAGAGCGAAAAACTGTTTTTT.

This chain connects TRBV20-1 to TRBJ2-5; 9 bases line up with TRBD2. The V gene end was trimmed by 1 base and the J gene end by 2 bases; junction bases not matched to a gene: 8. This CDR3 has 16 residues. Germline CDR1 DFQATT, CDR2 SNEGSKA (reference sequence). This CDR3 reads CSARGYLAGIQETQYF. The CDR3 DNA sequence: TGCAGTGCTAGAGGCTACCTAGCGGGGATACAAGAGACCCAGTACTTC.

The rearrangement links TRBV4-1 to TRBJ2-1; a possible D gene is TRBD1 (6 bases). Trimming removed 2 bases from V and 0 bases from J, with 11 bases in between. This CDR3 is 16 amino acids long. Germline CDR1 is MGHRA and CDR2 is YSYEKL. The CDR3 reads CASSQTDRSSYNEQFF. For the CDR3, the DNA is TGCGCCAGCAGCCAAACCGACAGGAGCTCCTACAATGAGCAGTTCTTC.

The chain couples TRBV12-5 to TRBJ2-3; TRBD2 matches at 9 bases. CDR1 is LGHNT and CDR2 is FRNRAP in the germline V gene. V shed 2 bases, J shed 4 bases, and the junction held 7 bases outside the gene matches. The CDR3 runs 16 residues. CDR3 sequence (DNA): TGTGCTAGTGGTTTGAACGCGGGGGGGCCGGCAGATACGCAGTATTTT. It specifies CASGLNAGGPADTQYF.

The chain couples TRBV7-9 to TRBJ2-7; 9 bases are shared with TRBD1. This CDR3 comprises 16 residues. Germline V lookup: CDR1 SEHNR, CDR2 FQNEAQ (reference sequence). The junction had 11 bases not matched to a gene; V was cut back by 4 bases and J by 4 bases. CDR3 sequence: CASSSTRDRVNYEQYF. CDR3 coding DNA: TGTGCCAGCAGCTCCACCCGGGACAGGGTAAATTACGAGCAGTACTTC.

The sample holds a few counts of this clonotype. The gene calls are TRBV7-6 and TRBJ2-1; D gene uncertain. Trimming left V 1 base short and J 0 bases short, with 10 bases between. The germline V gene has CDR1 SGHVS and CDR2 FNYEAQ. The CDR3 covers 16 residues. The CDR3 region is CASSLDDTSSYNEQFF. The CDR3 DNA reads TGTGCCAGCAGCTTAGATGACACGAGCTCCTACAATGAGCAGTTCTTC.

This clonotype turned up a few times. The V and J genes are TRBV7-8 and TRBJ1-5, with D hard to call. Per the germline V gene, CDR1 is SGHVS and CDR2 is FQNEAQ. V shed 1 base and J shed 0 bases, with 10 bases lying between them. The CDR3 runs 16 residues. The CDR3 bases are TGTGCCAGCAGCTTAGGGTACGGATATAGCAATCAGCCCCAGCATTTT. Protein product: CASSLGYGYSNQPQHF.

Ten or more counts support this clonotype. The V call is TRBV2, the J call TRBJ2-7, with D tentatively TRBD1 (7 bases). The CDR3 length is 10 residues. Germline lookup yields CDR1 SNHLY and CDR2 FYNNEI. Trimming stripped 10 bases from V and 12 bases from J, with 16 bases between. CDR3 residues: CATQGGMAYF. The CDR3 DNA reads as TGTGCCACCCAGGGGGGTATGGCGTACTTC. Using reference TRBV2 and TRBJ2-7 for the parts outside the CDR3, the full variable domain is EPEVTQTPSHQVTQMGQEVILRCVPISNHLYFYWYRQILGQKVEFLVSFYNNEISEKSEIFDDQFSVERPDGSNFTLKIRSTKLEDSAMYFCATQGGMAYFGPGTRLTVT.

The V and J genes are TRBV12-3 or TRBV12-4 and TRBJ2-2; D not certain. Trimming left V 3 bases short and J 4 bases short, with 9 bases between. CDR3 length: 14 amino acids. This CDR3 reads CASSFIGFTGELFF. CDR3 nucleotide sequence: TGTGCCAGCAGTTTTATAGGGTTCACCGGGGAGCTGTTTTTT.